This T cell receptor (beta chain) was captured in a study of T cell responses to AZD1222 COVID-19 vaccine. Broader study findings: White British donors predominated, females outnumbered males, and clonal diversity was possibly underestimated. Sampling that yielded the repertoires occurred only after the peak T cell response. Nearly half of spike-specific TCRs reportedly target unmutated variant regions.

As to this clone: The antigen remains unidentified.

Repertoires were generated with immunoSEQ multiplex PCR, while TCRdb's copy carries only in-frame clones and drops some. Among tens of thousands of clones listed, approximately 90% were seen once. The V end lost 1 base, the J end lost 0 bases, and 7 bases lay between the germline ends. Germline CDR1 is SGHNT and CDR2 is YENEEA. The CDR3 has 15 amino acids. The clonotype comes from an adult who received the AZD1222 COVID-19 vaccine. Sequences were derived from peripheral blood, sampled 28 days after the second AZD1222 dose. This rearrangement joins TRBV11-3 to TRBJ2-1; D gene unclear. CDR3 residues: CASSLGRTSYNEQFF. The CDR3 bases are TGTGCCAGCAGCTTAGGACGGACCTCCTACAATGAGCAGTTCTTC. Combining the CDR3 with reference TRBV11-3 and TRBJ2-1 gives the whole variable domain EAGVVQSPRYKIIEKKQPVAFWCNPISGHNTLYWYLQNLGQGPELLIRYENEEAVDDSQLPKDRFSAERLKGVDSTLKIQPAELGDSAVYLCASSLGRTSYNEQFFGPGTRLTVL.